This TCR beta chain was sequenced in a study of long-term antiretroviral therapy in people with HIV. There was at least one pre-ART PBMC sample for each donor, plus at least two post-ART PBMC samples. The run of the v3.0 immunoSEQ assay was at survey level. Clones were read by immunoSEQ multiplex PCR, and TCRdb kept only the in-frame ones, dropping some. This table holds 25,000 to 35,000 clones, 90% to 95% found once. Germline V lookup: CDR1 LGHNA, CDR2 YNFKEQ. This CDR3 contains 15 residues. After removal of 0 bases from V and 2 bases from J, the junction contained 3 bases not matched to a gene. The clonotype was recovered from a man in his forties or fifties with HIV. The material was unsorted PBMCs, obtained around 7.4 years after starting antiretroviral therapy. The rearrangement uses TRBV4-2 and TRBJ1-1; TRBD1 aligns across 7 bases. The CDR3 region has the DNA TGTGCCAGCAGCCAAGATACAGGGGCAAACACTGAAGCTTTCTTT. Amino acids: CASSQDTGANTEAFF.